The T cell receptor beta chain under discussion was sequenced for a study of patients and donors after allogeneic stem cell transplantation. This clonotype was seen repeatedly, ten times or more. Germline V gene data show CDR1 as DFQATT and CDR2 as SNEGSKA (reference sequence). This CDR3 is built from 16 residues. J lost 2 bases, V lost 0 bases, and 5 bases had no gene match. TCRdb independently ran MiXCR on the RT-PCR reads; one entry per CDR3 protein. This table holds about a million distinct CDR3 sequences, 15% to 20% found once. The chain carries TRBV20-1 and TRBJ2-5, with 11 bases fitting TRBD2. The TCR was taken from a human donor who was either an allogeneic HSCT recipient or a stem cell or donor lymphocyte infusion donor (not recorded which). It is not recorded whose cells these are; they may come from a transplant donor. Input material: blood, either unsorted or a sorted T cell fraction (not recorded which). The CDR3 loop reads CSARDLASGGQETQYF. CDR3 coding DNA: TGCAGTGCTAGAGACCTGGCTAGCGGGGGGCAAGAGACCCAGTACTTC.